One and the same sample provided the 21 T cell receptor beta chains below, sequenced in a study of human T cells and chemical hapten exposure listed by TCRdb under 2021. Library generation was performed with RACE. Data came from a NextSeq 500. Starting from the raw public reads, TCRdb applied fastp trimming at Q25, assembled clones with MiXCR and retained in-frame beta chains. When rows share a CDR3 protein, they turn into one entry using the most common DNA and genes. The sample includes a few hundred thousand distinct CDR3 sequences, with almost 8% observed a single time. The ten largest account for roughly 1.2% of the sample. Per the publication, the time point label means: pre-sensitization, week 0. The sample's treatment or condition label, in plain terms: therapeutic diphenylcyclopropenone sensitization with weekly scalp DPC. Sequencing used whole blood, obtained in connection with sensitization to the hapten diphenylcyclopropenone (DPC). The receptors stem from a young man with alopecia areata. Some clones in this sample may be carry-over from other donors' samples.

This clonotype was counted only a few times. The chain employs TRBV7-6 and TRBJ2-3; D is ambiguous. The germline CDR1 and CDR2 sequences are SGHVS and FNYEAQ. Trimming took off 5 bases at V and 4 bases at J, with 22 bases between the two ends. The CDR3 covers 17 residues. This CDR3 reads CASSKAPTPPTADTQYF. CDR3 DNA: TGTGCCAGCAGCAAAGCCCCGACTCCCCCGACCGCAGATACGCAGTATTTT.

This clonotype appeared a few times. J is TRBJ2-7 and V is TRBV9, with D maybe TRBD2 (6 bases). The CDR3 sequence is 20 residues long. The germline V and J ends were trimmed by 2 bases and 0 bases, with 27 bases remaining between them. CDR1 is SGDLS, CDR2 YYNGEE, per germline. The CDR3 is CASSVPGLRAFNRYSYEQYV. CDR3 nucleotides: TGTGCCAGCAGCGTTCCGGGACTGCGGGCTTTTAACCGCTACTCCTACGAGCAGTACGTC.

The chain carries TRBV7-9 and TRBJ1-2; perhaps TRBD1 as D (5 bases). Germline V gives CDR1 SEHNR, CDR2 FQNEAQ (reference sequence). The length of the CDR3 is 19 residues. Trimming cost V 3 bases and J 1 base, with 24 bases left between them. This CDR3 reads CASSFGARFRARDNYGYTF. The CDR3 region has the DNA TGTGCCAGCAGCTTTGGGGCCAGATTCAGGGCGAGGGATAACTATGGCTACACCTTC.

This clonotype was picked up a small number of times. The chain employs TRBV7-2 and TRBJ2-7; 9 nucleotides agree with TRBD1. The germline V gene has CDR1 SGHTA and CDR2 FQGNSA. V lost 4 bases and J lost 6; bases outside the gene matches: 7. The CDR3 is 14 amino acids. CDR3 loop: CASSSPDRGAEQYF. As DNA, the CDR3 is TGTGCCAGCAGCTCCCCGGACAGGGGAGCCGAGCAGTACTTC.

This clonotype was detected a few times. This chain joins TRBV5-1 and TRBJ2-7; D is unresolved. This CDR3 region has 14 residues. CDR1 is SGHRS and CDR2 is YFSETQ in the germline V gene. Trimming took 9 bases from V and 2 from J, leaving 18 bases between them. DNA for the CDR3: TGCGCCACCTCAGAAGGGTTCCGACCCTACGAGCAGTACTTC. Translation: CATSEGFRPYEQYF. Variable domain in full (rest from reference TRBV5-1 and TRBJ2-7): KAGVTQTPRYLIKTRGQQVTLSCSPISGHRSVSWYQQTPGQGLQFLFEYFSETQRNKGNFPGRFSGRQFSNSRSEMNVSTLELGDSALYLCATSEGFRPYEQYFGPGTRLTVT.

CDR3 nucleotides: TGTGCCAGCAGTTTCATCGGCGGATCCTACGAGCAGTACTTC. It codes for CASSFIGGSYEQYF. The chain combines TRBV12-3 or TRBV12-4 with TRBJ2-7; no clear D gene. The CDR3 is made up of 14 amino acids. V was shortened by 3 bases and J by 1 base, with 10 bases between the two germline ends.

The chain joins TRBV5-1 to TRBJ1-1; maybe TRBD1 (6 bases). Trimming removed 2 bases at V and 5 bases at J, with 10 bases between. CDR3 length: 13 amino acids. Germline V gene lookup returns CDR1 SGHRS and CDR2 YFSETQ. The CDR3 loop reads CASSLAGATEAFF. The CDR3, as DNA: TGCGCCAGCAGCTTAGCGGGGGCAACTGAAGCTTTCTTT.

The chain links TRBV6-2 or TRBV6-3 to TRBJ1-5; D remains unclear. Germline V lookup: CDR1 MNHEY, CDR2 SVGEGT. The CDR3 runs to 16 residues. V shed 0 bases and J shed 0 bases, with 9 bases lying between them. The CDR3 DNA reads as TGTGCCAGCAGTTACTCTTCTTCCACTAGCAATCAGCCCCAGCATTTT. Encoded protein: CASSYSSSTSNQPQHF.

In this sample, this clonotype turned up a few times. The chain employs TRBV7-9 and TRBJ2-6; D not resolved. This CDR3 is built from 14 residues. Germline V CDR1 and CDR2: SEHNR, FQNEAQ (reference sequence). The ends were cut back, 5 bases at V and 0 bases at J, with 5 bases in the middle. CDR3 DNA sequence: TGTGCCAGCAGCCCAGCCTCTGGGGCCAACGTCCTGACTTTC. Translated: CASSPASGANVLTF.

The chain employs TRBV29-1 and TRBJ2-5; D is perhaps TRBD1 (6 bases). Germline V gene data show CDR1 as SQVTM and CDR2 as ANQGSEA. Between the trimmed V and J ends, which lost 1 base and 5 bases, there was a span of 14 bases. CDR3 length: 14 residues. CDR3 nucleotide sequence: TGCAGCGTTGAAGTTTCAGGGGTGGGGGAGACCCAGTACTTC. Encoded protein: CSVEVSGVGETQYF. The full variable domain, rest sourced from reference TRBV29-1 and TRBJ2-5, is SAVISQKPSRDICQRGTSLTIQCQVDSQVTMMFWYRQQPGQSLTLIATANQGSEATYESGFVIDKFPISRPNLTFSTLTVSNMSPEDSSIYLCSVEVSGVGETQYFGPGTRLLVL.

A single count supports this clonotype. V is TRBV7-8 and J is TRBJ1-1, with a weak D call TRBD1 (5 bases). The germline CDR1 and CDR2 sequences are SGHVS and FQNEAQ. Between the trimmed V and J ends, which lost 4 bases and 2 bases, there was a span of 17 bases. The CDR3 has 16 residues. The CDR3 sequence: CASSSTSTVANTEAFF. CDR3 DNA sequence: TGTGCCAGCAGCTCAACTTCGACAGTTGCAAACACTGAAGCTTTCTTT.

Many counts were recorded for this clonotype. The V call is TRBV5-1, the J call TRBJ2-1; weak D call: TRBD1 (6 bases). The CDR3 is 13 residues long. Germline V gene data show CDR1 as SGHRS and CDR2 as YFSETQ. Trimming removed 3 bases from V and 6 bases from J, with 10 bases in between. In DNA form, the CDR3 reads TGCGCCAGCAGCTCGGACAGTCCCAATGAGCAGTTCTTC. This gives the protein CASSSDSPNEQFF.

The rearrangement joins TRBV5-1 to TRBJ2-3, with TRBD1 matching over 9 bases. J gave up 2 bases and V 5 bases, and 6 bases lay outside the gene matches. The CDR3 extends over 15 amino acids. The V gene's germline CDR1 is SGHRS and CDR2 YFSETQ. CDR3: CASSGDREYTDTQYF. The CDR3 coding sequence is TGCGCCAGCAGTGGGGACAGGGAGTACACAGATACGCAGTATTTT. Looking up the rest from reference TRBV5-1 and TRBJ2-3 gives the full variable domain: KAGVTQTPRYLIKTRGQQVTLSCSPISGHRSVSWYQQTPGQGLQFLFEYFSETQRNKGNFPGRFSGRQFSNSRSEMNVSTLELGDSALYLCASSGDREYTDTQYFGPGTRLTVL.

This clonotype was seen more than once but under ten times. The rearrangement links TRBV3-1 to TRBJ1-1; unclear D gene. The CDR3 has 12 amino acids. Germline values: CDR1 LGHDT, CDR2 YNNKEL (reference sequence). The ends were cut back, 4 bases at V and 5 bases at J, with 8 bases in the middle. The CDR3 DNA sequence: TGTGCCAGCAGCCGAGGGCAGACTGAAGCTTTCTTT. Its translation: CASSRGQTEAFF.

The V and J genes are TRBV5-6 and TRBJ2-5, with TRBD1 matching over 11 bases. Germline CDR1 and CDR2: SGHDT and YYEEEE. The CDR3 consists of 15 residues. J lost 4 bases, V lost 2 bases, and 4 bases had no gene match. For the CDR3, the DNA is TGTGCCAGCAGCTTCGGACAGGGGGCCACAGAGACCCAGTACTTC. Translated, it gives CASSFGQGATETQYF.

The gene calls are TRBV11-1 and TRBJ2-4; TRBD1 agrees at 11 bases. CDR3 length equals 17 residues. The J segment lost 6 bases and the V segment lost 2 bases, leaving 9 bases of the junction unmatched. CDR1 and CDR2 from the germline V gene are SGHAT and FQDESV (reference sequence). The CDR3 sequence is CASSLRPGQGGRNIQYF. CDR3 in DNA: TGTGCCAGCAGCTTAAGGCCGGGACAGGGGGGAAGAAACATTCAGTACTTC. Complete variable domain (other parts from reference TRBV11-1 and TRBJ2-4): EAEVAQSPRYKITEKSQAVAFWCDPISGHATLYWYRQILGQGPELLVQFQDESVVDDSQLPKDRFSAERLKGVDSTLKIQPAELGDSAMYLCASSLRPGQGGRNIQYFGAGTRLSVL.

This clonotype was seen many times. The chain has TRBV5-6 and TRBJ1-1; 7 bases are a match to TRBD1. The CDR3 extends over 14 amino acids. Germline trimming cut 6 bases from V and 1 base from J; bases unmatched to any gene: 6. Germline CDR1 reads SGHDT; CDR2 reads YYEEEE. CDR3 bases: TGTGCCAGCACCAGAAGGACAGGGAACACTGAAGCTTTCTTT. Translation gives CASTRRTGNTEAFF. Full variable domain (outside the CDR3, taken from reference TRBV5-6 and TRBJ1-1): DAGVTQSPTHLIKTRGQQVTLRCSPKSGHDTVSWYQQALGQGPQFIFQYYEEEERQRGNFPDRFSGHQFPNYSSELNVNALLLGDSALYLCASTRRTGNTEAFFGQGTRLTVV.

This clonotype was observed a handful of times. The CDR3 region has the DNA TGTGCCAGCAGTTACTCAGCGGGCTACGAGCAGTACGTC. Protein: CASSYSAGYEQYV. The chain couples TRBV6-2 or TRBV6-3 to TRBJ2-7; a weak D match, TRBD2 (6 bases). V was shortened by 0 bases and J by 3 bases, with 6 bases between the two germline ends. This CDR3 is built from 13 residues. Germline CDR1 reads MNHEY; CDR2 reads SVGEGT.

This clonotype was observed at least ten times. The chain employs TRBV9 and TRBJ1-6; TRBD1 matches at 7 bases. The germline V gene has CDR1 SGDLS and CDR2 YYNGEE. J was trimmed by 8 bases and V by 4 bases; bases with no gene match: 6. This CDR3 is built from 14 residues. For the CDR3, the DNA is TGTGCCAGCAGCACCCGACAGGGATATTCACCCCTCCACTTT. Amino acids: CASSTRQGYSPLHF.

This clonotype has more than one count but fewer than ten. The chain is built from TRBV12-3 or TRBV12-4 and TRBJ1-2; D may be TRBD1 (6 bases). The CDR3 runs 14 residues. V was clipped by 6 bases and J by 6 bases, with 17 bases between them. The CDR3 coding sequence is TGTGCCAGCAGAAAAACAGGGTGGAGGGATGGCTACACCTTC. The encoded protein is CASRKTGWRDGYTF.

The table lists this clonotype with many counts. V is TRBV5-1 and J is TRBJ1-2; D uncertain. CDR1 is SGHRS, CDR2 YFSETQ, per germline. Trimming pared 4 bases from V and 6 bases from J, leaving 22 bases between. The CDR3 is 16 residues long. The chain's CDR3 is CASSPGGIKGTDGYTF. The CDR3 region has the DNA TGCGCCAGCAGCCCAGGAGGAATAAAAGGCACGGATGGCTACACCTTC.